This is a list of T cell receptor beta chains from one sample in a study of OX40 agonist ivuxolimab in advanced cancers. Only in-frame clones appear in the TCRdb table, and some are missing; sequencing was by immunoSEQ multiplex PCR. The sample has 100,000 or so clones, about 93% seen once. The sequenced sample was CD4+ or CD8+ T cells sorted from blood, obtained in a trial of the OX40 agonist ivuxolimab. The receptors come from an adult with an advanced solid tumor such as melanoma, head and neck, liver or kidney cancer. Each CDR3 is given with its conserved first and last residue. Fields, in order: V gene, clone size, D gene, J gene, CDR3 length, CDR3 protein, CDR3 DNA. D genes are given only for firm matches. The size of a clone is reported for some rows only, either as once, few or many, or as a class for expanded clones.

V: TRBV29-1; size: -; D: TRBD1; J: TRBJ1-5; length: 14; CDR3: CSVGPGGAGQPQHF; DNA: TGCAGCGTTGGGCCAGGGGGCGCAGGACAGCCCCAGCATTTT
V: TRBV29-1; size: -; D: -; J: TRBJ1-2; length: 13; CDR3: CSVSSIANYGYTF; DNA: TGCAGCGTATCCAGTATAGCTAACTATGGCTACACCTTC
V: TRBV28; size: -; D: -; J: TRBJ1-5; length: 16; CDR3: CAIKLQGQGRNQPQHF; DNA: TGTGCCATCAAACTCCAAGGCCAGGGGAGGAATCAGCCCCAGCATTTT
V: TRBV9; size: -; D: TRBD2; J: TRBJ2-1; length: 18; CDR3: CASSRYGTSGRSYNEQFF; DNA: TGTGCCAGCAGCAGATATGGGACTAGCGGGAGGTCCTACAATGAGCAGTTCTTC
V: TRBV9; size: -; D: TRBD2; J: TRBJ2-7; length: 15; CDR3: CASSAGPREDYEQYF; DNA: TGTGCCAGCAGCGCGGGACCTCGGGAGGACTACGAGCAGTACTTC
V: TRBV30; size: -; D: -; J: TRBJ2-5; length: 16; CDR3: CAWSVGAAGSAETQYF; DNA: TGTGCCTGGAGTGTAGGGGCGGCCGGATCTGCGGAGACCCAGTACTTC
V: TRBV4-1; size: -; D: -; J: TRBJ1-5; length: 17; CDR3: CASSQAFRQESNQPQHF; DNA: TGCGCCAGCAGCCAGGCCTTTAGGCAGGAAAGCAATCAGCCCCAGCATTTT
V: TRBV30; size: -; D: -; J: TRBJ2-1; length: 15; CDR3: CAVQGLGRWDNEQFF; DNA: TGTGCCGTACAGGGTCTAGGGCGATGGGACAATGAGCAGTTCTTC
V: TRBV7-8; size: once; D: TRBD1; J: TRBJ2-6; length: 19; CDR3: CASSLAGTGVVSGANVLTF; DNA: TGTGCCAGCAGCTTAGCGGGGACAGGGGTCGTCTCTGGGGCCAACGTCCTGACTTTC
V: TRBV7-9; size: -; D: -; J: TRBJ2-3; length: 14; CDR3: CASSLRAGSDTQYF; DNA: TGTGCCAGCAGCTTACGTGCCGGGAGCGATACGCAGTATTTT
V: TRBV10-3; size: -; D: TRBD1; J: TRBJ1-1; length: 16; CDR3: CAISPGQGRGNTEAFF; DNA: TGTGCCATCAGTCCGGGACAGGGAAGGGGGAACACTGAAGCTTTCTTT
V: TRBV19; size: -; D: -; J: TRBJ2-7; length: 14; CDR3: CASSATDAQDEQYF; DNA: TGTGCCAGTAGTGCAACAGACGCCCAAGACGAGCAGTACTTC
V: TRBV9; size: -; D: TRBD1; J: TRBJ1-3; length: 14; CDR3: CASTQGDSGNTIYF; DNA: TGTGCCAGCACGCAGGGGGATTCTGGAAACACCATATATTTT
V: TRBV5-4; size: -; D: -; J: TRBJ1-2; length: 16; CDR3: CASSLAYARKGYGYTF; DNA: TGTGCCAGCAGCTTGGCGTACGCCCGGAAGGGTTATGGCTACACCTTC
V: TRBV7-2; size: -; D: TRBD2; J: TRBJ2-1; length: 14; CDR3: CASSLGGGYNEQFF; DNA: TGTGCCAGCAGCTTAGGGGGGGGATACAATGAGCAGTTCTTC
V: TRBV19; size: -; D: -; J: TRBJ2-1; length: 13; CDR3: CASSITRVNEQFF; DNA: TGTGCCAGTAGTATCACCAGGGTCAATGAGCAGTTCTTC